Listed here are 20 T cell receptor beta chains from one sample, sequenced in a study of CXCR3-negative and CXCR3-positive naive CD8 T cells (dated by TCRdb to the late 2010s). What the research found in general, with its limitations: TRB CDR3s from CXCR3-positive naive cells showed higher hydrophobicity (lower Kidera factor 4), lower energy, and higher strength and volume indices than CXCR3-negative naive cells.

No antigens are known for them. The sequencer was a NextSeq 550. The Human TCR Profiling Kit (MiLaboratory) was used to make UMI-labeled 5' RACE TRB cDNA libraries. TCRdb reprocessed the reads and lists each CDR3 protein sequence as a single entry, with no DNA. The sample table on file contains around 160,000 distinct CDR3 sequences. Jointly, the top ten make up under 0.35% of the sample. The sequencing sample was made of naive CXCR3+ CD8+ T cells from blood. The sample's cell subset or site label is to be understood as: CD45RO-CCR7+CD27+CD95- naive CD8+ T cells expressing CXCR3 (TNR3+). The source is a human donor in good health. Some clones in this sample may be carry-over from other donors' samples.

V gene TRBV6-2 or TRBV6-3 combines with J gene TRBJ2-7; without DNA, the TCRdb call of TRBD1 cannot be checked. CDR3 length equals 12 residues. Germline V gene lookup returns CDR1 MNHEY and CDR2 SVGEGT. The CDR3 loop is CASSQPGWEQYF.

The chain couples TRBV29-1 to TRBJ1-2; absent DNA, TCRdb's TRBD1 call cannot be checked. Germline loops: CDR1 SQVTM, CDR2 ANQGSEA. The CDR3 is 13 amino acids. CDR3 in amino acids: CSVVSGVDYGYTF. The full variable domain, rest sourced from reference TRBV29-1 and TRBJ1-2, is SAVISQKPSRDICQRGTSLTIQCQVDSQVTMMFWYRQQPGQSLTLIATANQGSEATYESGFVIDKFPISRPNLTFSTLTVSNMSPEDSSIYLCSVVSGVDYGYTFGSGTRLTVV.

V and J are TRBV5-6 and TRBJ1-4. CDR1 is SGHDT, CDR2 YYEEEE, per germline. The CDR3 covers 13 residues. The CDR3 spells CASSFALGEKLFF.

CDR3 in amino acids: CATSTSRGSNQPQHF. The chain recombines TRBV15 with TRBJ1-5; the D call from TCRdb, TRBD1, cannot be confirmed without DNA. The V gene's germline CDR1 is LNHNV and CDR2 YYDKDF (reference sequence). The CDR3 runs 15 residues.

The chain uses TRBV27 and TRBJ2-1. Germline V gene sequence: CDR1 MNHEY, CDR2 SMNVEV (reference sequence). The CDR3 covers 15 residues. This chain's CDR3 is CASSLSGPDYNEQFF.

V and J are TRBV20-1 and TRBJ1-1; the TCRdb call, TRBD1, lacks DNA for checking. Germline V gene lookup returns CDR1 DFQATT and CDR2 SNEGSKA (reference sequence). CDR3 size: 16 residues. The chain's CDR3 is CSASSVYRGGPTEAFF.

This chain connects TRBV19 to TRBJ1-5; checking the TCRdb D call of TRBD1 is not possible without DNA. The germline V gene encodes CDR1 LNHDA and CDR2 SQIVND (reference sequence). CDR3 length: 14 residues. The CDR3 sequence is CASSIIGAGQPQHF.

This chain uses TRBV7-3 with TRBJ2-1; the TCRdb D gene call, TRBD1, has no DNA to confirm it. Germline lookup yields CDR1 SGHTA and CDR2 FQGTGA. The CDR3 length is 16 residues. CDR3: CASSLRAAYSYNEQFF.

The rearrangement uses TRBV12-5 and TRBJ1-3. CDR1 is LGHNT, CDR2 FRNRAP, per germline. The CDR3 totals 18 residues. The CDR3 sequence is CASGLVAGLAFSGNTIYF.

The chain recombines TRBV5-1 with TRBJ2-5; TCRdb picks TRBD1, but there is no DNA to check that call. The CDR3 totals 14 residues. CDR1 SGHRS and CDR2 YFSETQ come from the germline V gene. CDR3 sequence reads: CASSWTVNQETQYF.

This chain joins TRBV28 and TRBJ2-6; TCRdb picks TRBD2, but there is no DNA to check that call. The CDR3 sequence is 18 residues long. Germline loops: CDR1 MDHEN, CDR2 SYDVKM. CDR3: CASSSLAVVSLGANVLTF.

The chain has TRBV5-1 and TRBJ2-7. The CDR3 has 13 amino acids. The germline V gene encodes CDR1 SGHRS and CDR2 YFSETQ. CDR3 loop: CASSLDPEYEQYF.

This chain links TRBV7-3 with TRBJ2-7; TCRdb picks TRBD1, but there is no DNA to check that call. This CDR3 spans 14 amino acids. CDR1 and CDR2 (germline): SGHTA, FQGTGA. The CDR3 loop is CASSPDSLGYEQYF.

This chain connects TRBV7-9 to TRBJ2-7; as DNA is missing, the TRBD2 call by TCRdb cannot be tested. This CDR3 has 15 residues. Germline V gene lookup returns CDR1 SEHNR and CDR2 FQNEAQ (reference sequence). The CDR3 loop is CASSPGRDSLYEQYF.

This chain joins TRBV12-3 or TRBV12-4 and TRBJ2-7; TCRdb outputs TRBD1, but without DNA this stays unchecked. The CDR3 length is 14 residues. CDR3 loop: CASSWGTGGSEQYF.

CDR3 protein: CASRPQGEETQYF. V and J are TRBV5-5 and TRBJ2-5; TCRdb proposes TRBD1, but this gene call is untestable without DNA. The CDR3 extends over 13 amino acids. Germline lookup yields CDR1 SGHKS and CDR2 YYEKEE (reference sequence).

This chain joins TRBV10-1 and TRBJ2-1; no DNA is available, so the TRBD2 call from TCRdb remains unchecked. This CDR3 is 15 amino acids long. Germline V gives CDR1 WNHNN, CDR2 SYGVQD (reference sequence). The CDR3 region is CASSEEREGRNEQFF.

The CDR3 protein is CASSYKWDEQYF. The chain employs TRBV6-2 or TRBV6-3 and TRBJ2-7. CDR3 size: 12 residues. Per germline, CDR1 MNHEY and CDR2 SVGEGT.

The rearrangement links TRBV12-3 or TRBV12-4 to TRBJ2-4; TCRdb calls TRBD2, which cannot be checked without DNA. The CDR3 contains 17 residues. This chain's CDR3 is CASSPWTSGDKWDIQYF.

The chain links TRBV4-3 to TRBJ2-2; TCRdb returns TRBD2, unconfirmable since there is no DNA. CDR3 length: 18 amino acids. The germline V gene encodes CDR1 LGHNA and CDR2 YSLEER. This CDR3 reads CASSDRRLAGGHTGELFF.